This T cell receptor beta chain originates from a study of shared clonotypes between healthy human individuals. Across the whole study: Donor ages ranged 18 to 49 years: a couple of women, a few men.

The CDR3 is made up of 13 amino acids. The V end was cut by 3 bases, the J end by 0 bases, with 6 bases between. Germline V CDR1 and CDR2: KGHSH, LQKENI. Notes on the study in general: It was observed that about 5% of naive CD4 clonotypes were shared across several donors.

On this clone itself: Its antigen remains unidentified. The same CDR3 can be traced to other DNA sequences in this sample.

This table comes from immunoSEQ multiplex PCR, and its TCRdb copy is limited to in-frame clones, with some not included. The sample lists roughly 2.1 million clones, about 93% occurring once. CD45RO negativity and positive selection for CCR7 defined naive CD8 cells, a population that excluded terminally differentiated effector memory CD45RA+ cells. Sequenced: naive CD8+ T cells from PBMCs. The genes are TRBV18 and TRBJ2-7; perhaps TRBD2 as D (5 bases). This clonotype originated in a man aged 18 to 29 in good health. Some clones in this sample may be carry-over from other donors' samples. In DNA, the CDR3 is TGTGCCAGCTCACCTGGGAGCTCCTACGAGCAGTACTTC. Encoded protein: CASSPGSSYEQYF.